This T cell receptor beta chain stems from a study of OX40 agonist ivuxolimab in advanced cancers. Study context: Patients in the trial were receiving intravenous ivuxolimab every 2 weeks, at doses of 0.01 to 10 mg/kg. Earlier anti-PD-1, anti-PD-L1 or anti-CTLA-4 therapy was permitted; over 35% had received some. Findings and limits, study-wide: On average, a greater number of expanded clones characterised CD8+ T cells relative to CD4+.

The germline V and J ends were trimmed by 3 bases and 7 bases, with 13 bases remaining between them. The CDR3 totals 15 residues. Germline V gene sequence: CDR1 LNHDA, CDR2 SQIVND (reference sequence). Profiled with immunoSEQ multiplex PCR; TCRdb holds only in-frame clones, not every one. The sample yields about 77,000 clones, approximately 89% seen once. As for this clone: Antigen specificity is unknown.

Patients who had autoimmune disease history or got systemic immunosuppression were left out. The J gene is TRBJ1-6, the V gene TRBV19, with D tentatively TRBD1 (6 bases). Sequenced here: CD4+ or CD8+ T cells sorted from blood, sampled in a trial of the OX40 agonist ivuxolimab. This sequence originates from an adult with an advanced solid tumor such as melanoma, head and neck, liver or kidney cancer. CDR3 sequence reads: CASSMDRPGNSPLHF. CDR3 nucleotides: TGTGCCAGTAGTATGGACAGACCAGGGAATTCACCCCTCCACTTT.